This TCR beta chain was found in a study of blood T cells in healthy people across ages. A minimum of 7 million PBMCs was isolated per sample. The extraction recovered at least 5 micrograms of total RNA per sample. This clonotype showed up many times. This CDR3 comprises 12 residues. Germline CDR1 is LGHDT and CDR2 is YNNKEL (reference sequence). V lost 2 bases to trimming and J lost 6 bases, with 6 bases between them. A J-beta primer mix and a sample-barcoded 5' primer were used in a second PCR of roughly 6 to 12 cycles. Each of the cDNA molecules was tagged by a template-switch adaptor with 12 random nucleotides. TCRdb processed the 5' RACE reads anew with MiXCR; each CDR3 protein has one entry. This table has about 730,000 distinct CDR3 sequences, roughly two fifths appearing once.

Material: blood. The receptor was isolated from an older woman in good health. The rearrangement links TRBV3-1 to TRBJ2-3; maybe TRBD1 (5 bases). For the CDR3, the DNA is TGTGCCAGCAGCCAAAGGGGCGATACGCAGTATTTT. Protein product: CASSQRGDTQYF.